The 15 T cell receptor beta chains below were found in one sample sequenced in a study of glioma-infiltrating T cells after dendritic cell vaccination. The assay was immunoSEQ multiplex PCR, and TCRdb's table has in-frame clones only and misses some. The sample comprises roughly 23,000 clones, about four fifths of which are singletons, and about 34% rests with the top ten. This material consisted of blood, taken before dendritic cell vaccination. The receptor set was obtained from a human donor with glioblastoma.

The rearrangement links TRBV6-1 to TRBJ2-3, with TRBD2 identical over 14 bases. This CDR3 region has 15 residues. Germline V gene sequence: CDR1 MNHNS, CDR2 SASEGT. V lost 4 bases, J lost 4 bases, and 1 base stayed unmatched. The CDR3 coding sequence is TGTGCCAGCAGTGGACTAGCGGGAGGGCCAGATACGCAGTATTTT. It specifies CASSGLAGGPDTQYF.

This clone was recorded only once. The gene calls are TRBV4-2 and TRBJ1-1, with D possibly matching TRBD1 (5 bases). The germline V gene has CDR1 LGHNA and CDR2 YNFKEQ. The CDR3 length is 16 residues. V gave up 0 bases and J gave up 2 bases, with 13 bases separating them. Here the CDR3 reads CASSQDPRDRNTEAFF. The CDR3, as DNA: TGTGCCAGCAGCCAAGATCCACGCGACAGAAACACTGAAGCTTTCTTT.

The CDR3 DNA reads as TGTGCCAGCAGTACGGGCCTTACGGGGGGGCACGAGCAGTACTTC. Amino acids: CASSTGLTGGHEQYF. V gene TRBV27 combines with J gene TRBJ2-7; 8 bases are a match to TRBD2. This CDR3 is 15 amino acids long. V dropped 5 bases and J dropped 5; count of bases not matched to a gene: 11. CDR1 is MNHEY, CDR2 SMNVEV, per germline (reference sequence).

This chain joins TRBV10-3 and TRBJ1-2; no reliable D call. V was cut by 2 bases and J by 0 bases, with 4 bases left in between. The CDR3 has 13 amino acids. CDR1 is ENHRY and CDR2 is SYGVKD in the germline V gene. Here the CDR3 reads CAISEDTNYGYTF. The CDR3 region has the DNA TGTGCCATCAGTGAGGACACTAACTATGGCTACACCTTC.

CDR3 DNA sequence: TGTGCCAGTAGTATCCAGGCGGGGGGCTCCTACAATGAGCAGTTCTTC. This gives the protein CASSIQAGGSYNEQFF. The genes are TRBV19 and TRBJ2-1; 8 nucleotides align to TRBD2. The V segment lost 3 bases and the J segment 0 bases; nucleotides outside the gene matches: 4. The CDR3 is 16 amino acids. Germline V lookup: CDR1 LNHDA, CDR2 SQIVND (reference sequence).

V gene TRBV27 combines with J gene TRBJ2-7; tentatively, D is TRBD2 (5 bases). Germline CDR1 MNHEY, CDR2 SMNVEV (reference sequence). The V end lost 4 bases, the J end lost 7 bases, and 17 bases lay between the germline ends. The length of the CDR3 is 14 residues. The CDR3 nucleotides are TGTGCCAGCAGTTCGGACGGAGGCCGCATGGAGCAGTACTTC. Translated: CASSSDGGRMEQYF.

This CDR3 reads CSVEGSGETQYF. In DNA, the CDR3 is TGCAGCGTTGAGGGCAGTGGGGAGACCCAGTACTTC. The gene calls are TRBV29-1 and TRBJ2-5; D is undetermined. The CDR3 totals 12 residues. V was clipped by 3 bases and J by 5 bases, with 10 bases between them. Germline lookup yields CDR1 SQVTM and CDR2 ANQGSEA.

The chain recombines TRBV2 with TRBJ2-5, with TRBD2 matching over 8 bases. The CDR3 covers 14 residues. Losses at the gene ends were 5 bases for V and 3 bases for J; bases not matched to a gene: 5. Germline values: CDR1 SNHLY, CDR2 FYNNEI. The CDR3 sequence is CASSPFSGKETQYF. DNA for the CDR3: TGTGCCAGCAGTCCCTTTAGCGGGAAAGAGACCCAGTACTTC. The full variable domain, its missing parts supplied by reference TRBV2 and TRBJ2-5, is EPEVTQTPSHQVTQMGQEVILRCVPISNHLYFYWYRQILGQKVEFLVSFYNNEISEKSEIFDDQFSVERPDGSNFTLKIRSTKLEDSAMYFCASSPFSGKETQYFGPGTRLLVL.

The V call is TRBV11-1, the J call TRBJ2-5; no reliable D call. This CDR3 contains 13 residues. Trimming removed 1 base at V and 5 bases at J, with 8 bases between. The germline gives CDR1 SGHAT, CDR2 FQDESV (reference sequence). The CDR3, as DNA: TGTGCCAGCAGCTTAGACCGCAGGGAGACCCAGTACTTC. Its translation is CASSLDRRETQYF.

This chain links TRBV2 with TRBJ2-5; 11 bases line up with TRBD2. Germline values: CDR1 SNHLY, CDR2 FYNNEI. After removal of 6 bases from V and 13 bases from J, the junction contained 10 bases not matched to a gene. The CDR3 runs 13 residues. The CDR3 DNA is TGTGCCAGCAGCGGTGCTCCTACTAGCGGGAGGTACTTC. Translated: CASSGAPTSGRYF.

The V and J genes are TRBV4-2 and TRBJ1-2, with D perhaps TRBD1 (5 bases). The CDR3 runs 16 residues. The V and J ends lost 4 bases and 0 bases respectively, with 15 bases between them. Germline V lookup: CDR1 LGHNA, CDR2 YNFKEQ. The CDR3 loop is CASSLLPGTSNYGYTF. CDR3 in DNA: TGTGCCAGCAGCCTTTTACCAGGGACTTCTAACTATGGCTACACCTTC.

The table lists this clone with a few counts. The genes are TRBV5-4 and TRBJ2-7; D possibly corresponds to TRBD2 (5 bases). The CDR3 sequence is 14 residues long. V was trimmed by 2 bases and J by 0 bases, leaving 9 bases between them. Germline CDR1 and CDR2: SGHNT and YYREEE (reference sequence). The CDR3 reads CASSFGGSSYEQYF. Here the CDR3 DNA reads TGTGCCAGCAGCTTTGGTGGGAGCTCCTACGAGCAGTACTTC.

This clone has just one count. V gene TRBV15 combines with J gene TRBJ1-1; TRBD1 is a possible D gene (5 bases). Per the germline V gene, CDR1 is LNHNV and CDR2 is YYDKDF (reference sequence). This CDR3 comprises 15 residues. V was trimmed by 0 bases and J by 3 bases, leaving 11 bases between them. In DNA form, the CDR3 reads TGTGCCACCAGCAGAGATGGGAGGGGAGACACTGAAGCTTTCTTT. Translating gives CATSRDGRGDTEAFF.

This clone was observed a few times. The rearrangement joins TRBV9 to TRBJ1-1, with TRBD1 as a possible D gene (6 bases). Germline V gives CDR1 SGDLS, CDR2 YYNGEE. Between the trimmed V and J ends, which lost 3 bases and 2 bases, there was a span of 8 bases. CDR3 length equals 13 residues. DNA for the CDR3: TGTGCCAGCAGCGGACAGGTTAACACTGAAGCTTTCTTT. Protein sequence: CASSGQVNTEAFF.

The V call is TRBV4-2, the J call TRBJ2-1; D possibly corresponds to TRBD2 (7 bases). V was shortened by 3 bases and J by 5 bases, with 14 bases between the two germline ends. The CDR3 sequence is 15 residues long. The germline CDR1 and CDR2 sequences are LGHNA and YNFKEQ. CDR3 residues: CASSQGASGNNEQFF. CDR3 nucleotides: TGTGCCAGCAGCCAGGGGGCTAGCGGAAACAATGAGCAGTTCTTC.